This T cell receptor beta chain derives from a study of shared clonotypes between healthy human individuals. Study-wide points: Unshared clonotypes carried lower generation probabilities than those common to all four donors. A handful of donors showed sharing of approximately 4.7% of naive CD4 clonotypes.

V lost 4 bases to trimming and J lost 2 bases, with 3 bases between them. The germline V gene encodes CDR1 MNHNY and CDR2 SVGAGI (reference sequence). The CDR3 extends over 12 amino acids. As regards this clone: What it binds is unknown.

CD45RO-negative CD8 cells positively selected for CCR7 made up the naive population, which excluded terminally differentiated effector memory CD45RA+ cells. At deep level, the assay was performed. Assay: immunoSEQ multiplex PCR; the TCRdb copy retains only in-frame clones and omits some. The profile shows 2 million or so clones, about 95% of them singletons. The receptor's source is a man aged 18 to 35 in good health. The sequencing input was naive CD8+ T cells sorted from blood. J is TRBJ1-5 and V is TRBV6-6; D is uncertain. The CDR3 sequence is CASSSGNQPQHF. The DNA for the CDR3 is TGTGCCAGCAGTTCCGGCAATCAGCCCCAGCATTTT.